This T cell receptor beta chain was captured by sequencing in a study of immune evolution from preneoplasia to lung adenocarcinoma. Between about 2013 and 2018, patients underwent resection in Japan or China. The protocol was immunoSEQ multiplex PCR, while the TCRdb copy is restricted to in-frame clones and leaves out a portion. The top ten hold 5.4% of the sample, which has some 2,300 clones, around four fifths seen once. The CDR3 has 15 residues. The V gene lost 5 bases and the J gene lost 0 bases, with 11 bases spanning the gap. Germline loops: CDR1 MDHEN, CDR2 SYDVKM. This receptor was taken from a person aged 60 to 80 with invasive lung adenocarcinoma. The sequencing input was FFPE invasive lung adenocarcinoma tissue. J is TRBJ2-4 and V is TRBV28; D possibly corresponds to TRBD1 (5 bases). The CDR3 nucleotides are TGTGCCAGCAGTCGTTCAGGGATAGCCAAAAACATTCAGTACTTC. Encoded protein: CASSRSGIAKNIQYF.